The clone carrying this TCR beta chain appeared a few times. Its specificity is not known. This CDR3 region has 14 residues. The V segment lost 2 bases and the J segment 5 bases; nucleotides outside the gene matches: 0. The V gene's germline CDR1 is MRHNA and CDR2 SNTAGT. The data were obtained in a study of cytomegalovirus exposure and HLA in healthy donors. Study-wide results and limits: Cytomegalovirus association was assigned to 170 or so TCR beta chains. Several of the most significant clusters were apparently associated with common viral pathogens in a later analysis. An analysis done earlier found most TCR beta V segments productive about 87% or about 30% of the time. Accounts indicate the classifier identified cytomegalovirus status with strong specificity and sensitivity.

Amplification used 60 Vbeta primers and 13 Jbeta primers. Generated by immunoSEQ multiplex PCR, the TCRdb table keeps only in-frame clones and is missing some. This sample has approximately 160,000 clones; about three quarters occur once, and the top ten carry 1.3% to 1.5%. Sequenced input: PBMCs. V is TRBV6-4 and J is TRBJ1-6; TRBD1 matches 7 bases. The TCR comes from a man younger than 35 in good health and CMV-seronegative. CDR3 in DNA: TGTGCCAGCAGTGACGACAGGGATAATTCACCCCTCCACTTT. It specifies CASSDDRDNSPLHF.